These T cell receptor beta chains were read from a single sample in a study of cytomegalovirus exposure and HLA in healthy donors. This table comes from immunoSEQ multiplex PCR, and its TCRdb copy is limited to in-frame clones, with some not included. The sample shows some 110,000 clones, approximately 83% of them seen only once. Sequenced input: PBMCs. All receptors come from a young man in good health and CMV-seronegative. Each CDR3 is given with its conserved first and last residue. The order of the fields is CDR3 protein, CDR3 DNA, clone size, J gene, D gene, V gene. The D gene is left open where the match is weak. The size of a clone is reported for some rows only, either as once, few or many, or as a class for expanded clones.

cdr3_aa: CASSPQGQAYEQYF
cdr3_nt: TGTGCCAGCTCACCACAAGGACAGGCCTACGAGCAGTACTTC
clone_size: .
j_call: TRBJ2-7
d_call: TRBD1
v_call: TRBV18

cdr3_aa: CTVGGVRSSNTQYF
cdr3_nt: TGCACTGTGGGGGGGGTTAGGTCCTCAAATACGCAGTATTTT
clone_size: .
j_call: TRBJ2-3
d_call: TRBD2
v_call: TRBV29-1

cdr3_aa: CASSPGVSTDTQYF
cdr3_nt: TGTGCCAGCAGCCCCGGAGTGTCCACAGATACGCAGTATTTT
clone_size: .
j_call: TRBJ2-3
d_call: .
v_call: TRBV7-9

cdr3_aa: CASSQPTSGSGADTQYF
cdr3_nt: TGCGCCAGCAGCCAACCGACTAGCGGGAGTGGCGCAGATACGCAGTATTTT
clone_size: .
j_call: TRBJ2-3
d_call: TRBD2
v_call: TRBV4-3

cdr3_aa: CAWGTGNEKLFF
cdr3_nt: TGTGCCTGGGGGACAGGGAATGAAAAACTGTTTTTT
clone_size: .
j_call: TRBJ1-4
d_call: TRBD1
v_call: TRBV30

cdr3_aa: CASSQPGQGGSGNTIYF
cdr3_nt: TGTGCCAGCAGCCAACCCGGACAGGGGGGCTCTGGAAACACCATATATTTT
clone_size: once
j_call: TRBJ1-3
d_call: TRBD1
v_call: TRBV4-2

cdr3_aa: CASSPGRAESYEQYF
cdr3_nt: TGCGCCAGCAGCCCCGGGAGGGCGGAGAGCTACGAGCAGTACTTC
clone_size: few
j_call: TRBJ2-7
d_call: TRBD2
v_call: TRBV4-3

cdr3_aa: CASGLSKHRDAGELFF
cdr3_nt: TGTGCTAGTGGTTTGTCAAAACACAGGGACGCCGGGGAGCTGTTTTTT
clone_size: .
j_call: TRBJ2-2
d_call: .
v_call: TRBV12-5

cdr3_aa: CASSLLQTWTANYGYTF
cdr3_nt: TGTGCCAGCAGCTTACTGCAGACTTGGACAGCTAACTATGGCTACACCTTC
clone_size: .
j_call: TRBJ1-2
d_call: .
v_call: TRBV11-2

cdr3_aa: CASSPQGANEKLFF
cdr3_nt: TGTGCCAGCTCACCACAGGGAGCTAATGAAAAACTGTTTTTT
clone_size: .
j_call: TRBJ1-4
d_call: .
v_call: TRBV18

cdr3_aa: CASSTSGSGDEQFF
cdr3_nt: TGTGCCAGCAGCACCAGCGGGAGTGGGGATGAGCAGTTCTTC
clone_size: .
j_call: TRBJ2-1
d_call: TRBD2
v_call: TRBV5-6

cdr3_aa: CASSVEWGGEQYF
cdr3_nt: TGTGCCAGCAGCGTAGAGTGGGGAGGCGAGCAGTACTTC
clone_size: few
j_call: TRBJ2-7
d_call: .
v_call: TRBV9

cdr3_aa: CASSLAENTEAFF
cdr3_nt: TGTGCCAGCAGCTTAGCAGAGAACACTGAAGCTTTCTTT
clone_size: .
j_call: TRBJ1-1
d_call: .
v_call: TRBV7-3

cdr3_aa: CASSLLGLSSYEQYF
cdr3_nt: TGTGCCAGCAGCTTACTGGGACTATCCTCCTACGAGCAGTACTTC
clone_size: .
j_call: TRBJ2-7
d_call: TRBD2
v_call: TRBV7-2

cdr3_aa: CASSLAGRTDTQYF
cdr3_nt: TGTGCCAGCAGCTTAGCGGGACGCACAGATACGCAGTATTTT
clone_size: .
j_call: TRBJ2-3
d_call: .
v_call: TRBV7-3

cdr3_aa: CASRLGGGRSLSEQYF
cdr3_nt: TGTGCCAGCAGACTAGGGGGCGGGAGGTCCCTATCCGAGCAGTACTTC
clone_size: .
j_call: TRBJ2-7
d_call: .
v_call: TRBV28

cdr3_aa: CASSLWGLQDRSHEAFF
cdr3_nt: TGTGCCAGCAGTTTATGGGGGCTCCAAGACAGGTCCCATGAAGCTTTCTTT
clone_size: .
j_call: TRBJ1-1
d_call: .
v_call: TRBV5-6

cdr3_aa: CVLIRVDDTEAFF
cdr3_nt: TGTGTCCTTATCAGGGTCGATGACACTGAAGCTTTCTTT
clone_size: .
j_call: TRBJ1-1
d_call: .
v_call: TRBV12-5

cdr3_aa: CASSLLAGGNGELFF
cdr3_nt: TGTGCCAGCAGTTTATTGGCAGGGGGCAACGGGGAGCTGTTTTTT
clone_size: .
j_call: TRBJ2-2
d_call: TRBD1
v_call: TRBV27

cdr3_aa: CASSSPTWYSQETQYF
cdr3_nt: TGTGCCAGCAGTTCCCCAACTTGGTACAGTCAAGAGACCCAGTACTTC
clone_size: once
j_call: TRBJ2-5
d_call: .
v_call: TRBV6-5

cdr3_aa: CSVDQGTDTQYF
cdr3_nt: TGCAGCGTTGACCAGGGCACAGATACGCAGTATTTT
clone_size: .
j_call: TRBJ2-3
d_call: .
v_call: TRBV29-1

cdr3_aa: CASSQVAGVSPDTQYF
cdr3_nt: TGCGCCAGCAGCCAAGTAGCGGGAGTGAGTCCAGATACGCAGTATTTT
clone_size: .
j_call: TRBJ2-3
d_call: TRBD2
v_call: TRBV4-1

cdr3_aa: CASSELAAGTGELFF
cdr3_nt: TGTGCCAGCAGTGAACTAGCCGCTGGCACCGGGGAGCTGTTTTTT
clone_size: once
j_call: TRBJ2-2
d_call: .
v_call: TRBV6-1

cdr3_aa: CASSPSILRPGRLGTNEKLFF
cdr3_nt: TGTGCCAGCAGCCCAAGTATTCTACGCCCAGGGCGTCTAGGGACTAATGAAAAACTGTTTTTT
clone_size: .
j_call: TRBJ1-4
d_call: .
v_call: TRBV7-8

cdr3_aa: CASTSGVPDTQYF
cdr3_nt: TGTGCCAGCACCTCGGGGGTTCCAGATACGCAGTATTTT
clone_size: .
j_call: TRBJ2-3
d_call: .
v_call: TRBV7-9

cdr3_aa: CASSLGGGGDTQYF
cdr3_nt: TGTGCCAGCAGTCTTGGGGGAGGGGGAGATACGCAGTATTTT
clone_size: .
j_call: TRBJ2-3
d_call: .
v_call: TRBV6-5

cdr3_aa: CASSLVSGGSYEQYF
cdr3_nt: TGTGCCAGCAGTTTAGTTTCGGGGGGGTCCTACGAGCAGTACTTC
clone_size: .
j_call: TRBJ2-7
d_call: TRBD2
v_call: TRBV27

cdr3_aa: CASSAQPTEAFF
cdr3_nt: TGTGCCAGCAGCGCACAGCCCACTGAAGCTTTCTTT
clone_size: .
j_call: TRBJ1-1
d_call: .
v_call: TRBV5-4

cdr3_aa: CASSYPGTGGSGELFF
cdr3_nt: TGTGCCAGCAGTTACCCCGGGACAGGGGGGTCCGGGGAGCTGTTTTTT
clone_size: .
j_call: TRBJ2-2
d_call: TRBD1
v_call: TRBV6-6

cdr3_aa: CASSSSFGHPTGELFF
cdr3_nt: TGTGCCAGCAGTTCCTCTTTTGGCCATCCCACCGGGGAGCTGTTTTTT
clone_size: .
j_call: TRBJ2-2
d_call: .
v_call: TRBV6-5

cdr3_aa: CASSLSGLPRDTQYF
cdr3_nt: TGTGCCAGCAGCTTATCAGGTTTGCCCAGAGATACGCAGTATTTT
clone_size: .
j_call: TRBJ2-3
d_call: .
v_call: TRBV11-2

cdr3_aa: CASSQQGSGQPQHF
cdr3_nt: TGTGCCAGCAGCCAACAGGGTAGTGGACAGCCCCAGCATTTT
clone_size: .
j_call: TRBJ1-5
d_call: .
v_call: TRBV11-2

cdr3_aa: CASSRRVDTGELFF
cdr3_nt: TGTGCCAGCAGTCGACGGGTAGACACCGGGGAGCTGTTTTTT
clone_size: .
j_call: TRBJ2-2
d_call: .
v_call: TRBV6-5

cdr3_aa: CASSMGRVAEAFF
cdr3_nt: TGTGCCAGTAGTATGGGCAGGGTGGCTGAAGCTTTCTTT
clone_size: .
j_call: TRBJ1-1
d_call: .
v_call: TRBV19

cdr3_aa: CASSVTSGSSYNEQFF
cdr3_nt: TGTGCCAGCAGCGTCACTAGCGGCAGCTCCTACAATGAGCAGTTCTTC
clone_size: .
j_call: TRBJ2-1
d_call: TRBD2
v_call: TRBV9

cdr3_aa: CASSLSTGAEGYTF
cdr3_nt: TGTGCCAGCAGTTTGAGCACAGGGGCGGAGGGCTACACCTTC
clone_size: .
j_call: TRBJ1-2
d_call: TRBD1
v_call: TRBV28

cdr3_aa: CASSLVRGRRFNEQFF
cdr3_nt: TGTGCCAGCAGCTTAGTCCGCGGGAGACGGTTCAATGAGCAGTTCTTC
clone_size: few
j_call: TRBJ2-1
d_call: TRBD2
v_call: TRBV7-6

cdr3_aa: CASSEFGTSWPNDEQYF
cdr3_nt: TGTGCCAGCAGTGAATTTGGGACTAGCTGGCCTAATGACGAGCAGTACTTC
clone_size: .
j_call: TRBJ2-7
d_call: TRBD2
v_call: TRBV6-1

cdr3_aa: CASSVGQGAIQDTEAFF
cdr3_nt: TGTGCCAGCAGCGTGGGACAGGGGGCGATTCAGGACACTGAAGCTTTCTTT
clone_size: .
j_call: TRBJ1-1
d_call: TRBD1
v_call: TRBV9

cdr3_aa: CASSQGLAGSYEQYF
cdr3_nt: TGTGCCAGCAGCCAGGGACTAGCGGGATCCTACGAGCAGTACTTC
clone_size: .
j_call: TRBJ2-7
d_call: TRBD2
v_call: TRBV4-2

cdr3_aa: CASSFGAGTGYGYTF
cdr3_nt: TGTGCCAGCAGCTTTGGAGCCGGGACAGGGTACGGCTACACCTTC
clone_size: .
j_call: TRBJ1-2
d_call: TRBD1
v_call: TRBV5-4

cdr3_aa: CASRPGLALPKRYNEQFF
cdr3_nt: TGTGCCAGCAGACCGGGACTAGCGCTCCCCAAGAGGTACAATGAGCAGTTCTTC
clone_size: .
j_call: TRBJ2-1
d_call: TRBD2
v_call: TRBV7-9

cdr3_aa: CASGRDRGQYEQYF
cdr3_nt: TGCGCCAGCGGACGGGACAGGGGGCAATACGAGCAGTACTTC
clone_size: few
j_call: TRBJ2-7
d_call: TRBD1
v_call: TRBV5-1

cdr3_aa: CASSRTTGQNYGYTF
cdr3_nt: TGCGCCAGCAGCCGAACGACGGGACAGAACTATGGCTACACCTTC
clone_size: .
j_call: TRBJ1-2
d_call: TRBD1
v_call: TRBV5-1

cdr3_aa: CASSESGGRQETQYF
cdr3_nt: TGCGCCAGCAGTGAGTCTGGAGGGAGGCAAGAGACCCAGTACTTC
clone_size: .
j_call: TRBJ2-5
d_call: .
v_call: TRBV10-1

cdr3_aa: CASSVTRNSIPHF
cdr3_nt: TGTGCCAGCAGTGTGACCAGGAATTCCATACCGCATTTT
clone_size: .
j_call: TRBJ1-5
d_call: .
v_call: TRBV27

cdr3_aa: CASSQVYGYEQYF
cdr3_nt: TGCGCCAGCAGCCAAGTTTACGGCTACGAGCAGTACTTC
clone_size: .
j_call: TRBJ2-7
d_call: .
v_call: TRBV4-3

cdr3_aa: CASSFGSADTEAFF
cdr3_nt: TGTGCCAGCAGCTTTGGGTCCGCGGACACTGAAGCTTTCTTT
clone_size: .
j_call: TRBJ1-1
d_call: .
v_call: TRBV12-1

cdr3_aa: CASSLGGLARGNEQFF
cdr3_nt: TGTGCCAGCAGCCTTGGGGGACTAGCCCGAGGCAATGAGCAGTTCTTC
clone_size: .
j_call: TRBJ2-1
d_call: TRBD2
v_call: TRBV5-4

cdr3_aa: CASSPGQGAGNEQFF
cdr3_nt: TGTGCCAGCAGCCCCGGACAGGGGGCAGGTAATGAGCAGTTCTTC
clone_size: .
j_call: TRBJ2-1
d_call: TRBD1
v_call: TRBV11-2

cdr3_aa: CAWSRTPNTEAFF
cdr3_nt: TGTGCCTGGAGTAGGACACCGAACACTGAAGCTTTCTTT
clone_size: .
j_call: TRBJ1-1
d_call: .
v_call: TRBV30

cdr3_aa: CASISSGSIYEQFF
cdr3_nt: TGTGCCAGCATTAGTAGCGGGAGTATCTATGAGCAGTTCTTC
clone_size: .
j_call: TRBJ2-1
d_call: TRBD2
v_call: TRBV28

cdr3_aa: CASSPPGTTGGPSEQYF
cdr3_nt: TGTGCCAGCAGCCCCCCCGGGACTACGGGAGGGCCCTCCGAGCAGTACTTC
clone_size: .
j_call: TRBJ2-7
d_call: TRBD2
v_call: TRBV5-7

cdr3_aa: CASIDRDPPDTGELFF
cdr3_nt: TGTGCCAGCATCGACAGGGACCCACCGGACACCGGGGAGCTGTTTTTT
clone_size: .
j_call: TRBJ2-2
d_call: TRBD1
v_call: TRBV6-6

cdr3_aa: CASSPDSYEQYF
cdr3_nt: TGTGCCAGCAGCCCGGACAGCTACGAGCAGTACTTC
clone_size: .
j_call: TRBJ2-7
d_call: .
v_call: TRBV5-4